Listed below are T cell receptor beta chains from one sample, sequenced in a study of somatic mutations in cytotoxic T cells in rheumatoid arthritis. Assay: immunoSEQ multiplex PCR; the TCRdb copy retains only in-frame clones and omits some. The sample shows 17,000 or so clones, approximately 80% of them seen only once. Sequencing used CD8+ T cells sorted from blood. These receptors originate from an adult with rheumatoid arthritis. The CDR3 runs from the conserved cysteine through the conserved F or W. A D gene is named only where the DNA matches it firmly. Size is stated for part of the rows, as once, few or many counts, or as a class when the clone is expanded.

cdr3_nt	cdr3_aa	j_call	d_call	clone_size	v_call
TGTGCCACCAGCGGGTTGGGGAACTATGGCTACACCTTC	CATSGLGNYGYTF	TRBJ1-2	NA	NA	TRBV15
TGTGCCCGGAGTGTGACGGGCGGCGAGCAGTACTTC	CARSVTGGEQYF	TRBJ2-7	NA	NA	TRBV30
TGTGCCAGCAGTGAAAGGCGTGTACAGCGGAGTGAAAAACTGTTTTTT	CASSERRVQRSEKLFF	TRBJ1-4	NA	NA	TRBV6-1
TGTGCCAGCAGCTCCCCGGGGAACCCGGTGAACACTGAAGCTTTCTTT	CASSSPGNPVNTEAFF	TRBJ1-1	NA	NA	TRBV7-9
TGTGCCAGCAGTTACTCGGGTCAGGGACGTGGCTACACCTTC	CASSYSGQGRGYTF	TRBJ1-2	NA	NA	TRBV6-5
TGCGCCAGCAGTGAGTGGGGGGGAGATACGCAGTATTTT	CASSEWGGDTQYF	TRBJ2-3	TRBD2	NA	TRBV10-1
TGCGCCAGCAGCCCCGACTTGGGCCCTCCGGGTACGCAGTATTTT	CASSPDLGPPGTQYF	TRBJ2-3	NA	NA	TRBV4-1
TGTGCCAGCAGTTTGGGACAGGGTCGGCACGAGCAGTACTTC	CASSLGQGRHEQYF	TRBJ2-7	TRBD1	NA	TRBV28
TGTGCCAGCAGCACTGGGACTTCTTCACCCCTCCACTTT	CASSTGTSSPLHF	TRBJ1-6	NA	NA	TRBV11-3
TGTGCCAGCAGCTTACGACAGGGCATAGATGGTTCACCCCTCCACTTT	CASSLRQGIDGSPLHF	TRBJ1-6	TRBD1	NA	TRBV13
TGTGCCAGCAGCGGAGAGACGCGGGAAAATGAAAAACTGTTTTTT	CASSGETRENEKLFF	TRBJ1-4	NA	NA	TRBV5-6
TGTGCCAGCAGTTCCTCTCGGGGCTACACCTTC	CASSSSRGYTF	TRBJ1-2	NA	NA	TRBV27
TGTGCCAGCGACGATCTGATCGGCAATCAGCCCCAGCATTTT	CASDDLIGNQPQHF	TRBJ1-5	NA	NA	TRBV6-5
TGTGCCAGCAGCTTACCGGACAATGAGCAGTTCTTC	CASSLPDNEQFF	TRBJ2-1	NA	NA	TRBV7-9
TGCGCCAGCACCCGAGGGGGGCCTTTCTCTGGAAACACCATATATTTT	CASTRGGPFSGNTIYF	TRBJ1-3	NA	few	TRBV5-1
TGTGCCAGCACCCATAATAGGGGTTCGGATGAGCAGTTCTTC	CASTHNRGSDEQFF	TRBJ2-1	NA	NA	TRBV14
TGTGCCAGCATTAGTGAAGGGAATTCACCCCTCCACTTT	CASISEGNSPLHF	TRBJ1-6	NA	NA	TRBV6-5
TGTGCCATCAGTGAGAGATGGGACCGACCGAATTCACCCCTCCACTTT	CAISERWDRPNSPLHF	TRBJ1-6	NA	NA	TRBV10-3
TGTGCCAGCAGTGACCCCGATAGACAGGGGAGTACGAACACTGAAGCTTTCTTT	CASSDPDRQGSTNTEAFF	TRBJ1-1	TRBD1	NA	TRBV6-4
TGCAGCGTTGCCGGGGAACACTATGGCTACACCTTC	CSVAGEHYGYTF	TRBJ1-2	NA	NA	TRBV29-1
TGTGCCAGCAGCAGACCAGGGGGCTCGAGCTCTGGGGCCAACGTCCTGACTTTC	CASSRPGGSSSGANVLTF	TRBJ2-6	TRBD1	NA	TRBV9
TGCGCCAGCAGCCATCTACAGGGATATGAGCAGTACTTC	CASSHLQGYEQYF	TRBJ2-7	NA	NA	TRBV4-1
TGCGCCAGCAGCCTGAGCCGGCCAGAACATAGATTGAACACCATATATTTT	CASSLSRPEHRLNTIYF	TRBJ1-3	NA	NA	TRBV4-1
TGCGCCAGCAGTGGCCCATCGGGAACTCTCTATAATTCACCCCTCCACTTT	CASSGPSGTLYNSPLHF	TRBJ1-6	NA	NA	TRBV5-1
TGCGCCAGCAGCCAAGAAAGGATGGAGCAGTTCTTC	CASSQERMEQFF	TRBJ2-1	NA	NA	TRBV4-1
TGTGCCAGCCTCTCGGGTCTGAACACTGAAGCTTTCTTT	CASLSGLNTEAFF	TRBJ1-1	NA	NA	TRBV6-5
TGTGCCAGCAGTTTGACAGGGGGCCTCAATGAGCAGTTCTTC	CASSLTGGLNEQFF	TRBJ2-1	TRBD1	NA	TRBV28
TGTGCCAGCTCCATCGGGGTTCTATCGGGGTTGCAAAACATTCAGTACTTC	CASSIGVLSGLQNIQYF	TRBJ2-4	NA	NA	TRBV7-6
TGTGCCAGCAGCAGTGACCAGGGGACCTACAATGAGCAGTTCTTC	CASSSDQGTYNEQFF	TRBJ2-1	NA	NA	TRBV7-2
TGTGCCAGCAGCGTAGCAGGCAATCAGCCCCAGCATTTT	CASSVAGNQPQHF	TRBJ1-5	NA	NA	TRBV9
TGTGCCAGCAGCCTTAGCGGGACCGGCTCTGGGGCCAACGTCCTGACTTTC	CASSLSGTGSGANVLTF	TRBJ2-6	TRBD2	NA	TRBV7-2
TGTGCCAGCAAAGGGACTACCACCTACGAGGGGCAGTACTTC	CASKGTTTYEGQYF	TRBJ2-7	TRBD2	NA	TRBV27
TGTGCCAGCAGCGTAGAAGGGGGCGGATACGAGCAGTACTTC	CASSVEGGGYEQYF	TRBJ2-7	TRBD1	once	TRBV9
TGTGCCAGCACCCGGGGGCGGGGTACTAGCACAGATACGCAGTATTTT	CASTRGRGTSTDTQYF	TRBJ2-3	NA	NA	TRBV2
TGTGCCAGCAGCTTGGGACAGCCGTATGGCTACACCTTC	CASSLGQPYGYTF	TRBJ1-2	TRBD1	NA	TRBV9
TGTGCCAGCAGCTGGGGAGCACTACACAATGAGCAGTTCTTC	CASSWGALHNEQFF	TRBJ2-1	NA	NA	TRBV5-6
TGTGCCAGCAGCCCAGGACGGCCCACCTACGAGCAGTACTTC	CASSPGRPTYEQYF	TRBJ2-7	NA	NA	TRBV13
TGTGCCAGCAGCTTAGGAGGGACAGGGGGCGACCAGCCCCAGCATTTT	CASSLGGTGGDQPQHF	TRBJ1-5	TRBD1	NA	TRBV13
TGTGCCAGCAGCTTATTGGACTACGACACGGGGGACTATGGCTACACCTTC	CASSLLDYDTGDYGYTF	TRBJ1-2	NA	NA	TRBV7-9
TGTGCCAGCAGCTTTTCCGGGGCTAGCAATCAGCCCCAGCATTTT	CASSFSGASNQPQHF	TRBJ1-5	NA	NA	TRBV5-6
TGTGCCAGCAGTTCGGCGGGGGCGCGGTCCTACGAGCAGTACTTC	CASSSAGARSYEQYF	TRBJ2-7	NA	NA	TRBV27
TGCGCCAGCAGCGGAGCGGCCCCGACCGGAGAAGCTTTCTTT	CASSGAAPTGEAFF	TRBJ1-1	NA	NA	TRBV4-1
TGTGCCACCAGTTGGACAGGGGGCTACTACGAGCAGTACTTC	CATSWTGGYYEQYF	TRBJ2-7	TRBD1	NA	TRBV19
TGTGCCAGCAACCCGAACACCGGGGAGCTGTTTTTT	CASNPNTGELFF	TRBJ2-2	NA	NA	TRBV9
TGTGCCAGTAGTCCTACCGGTAGGAGCTACGAGCAGTACTTC	CASSPTGRSYEQYF	TRBJ2-7	NA	NA	TRBV19
TGCGCCAGCAGCCAAGATTCTTCGAAGACAGCCTATGGCTACACCTTC	CASSQDSSKTAYGYTF	TRBJ1-2	NA	NA	TRBV4-1
TGTGCCAGACAGTCGACTGAAGCTTTCTTT	CARQSTEAFF	TRBJ1-1	NA	NA	TRBV6-5
TGTGCCAGCAGGCTCACAGGGGGCATGGTCTTT	CASRLTGGMVF	TRBJ1-1	TRBD1	NA	TRBV9
TGTGCCAGTAGTCTCTCCGGGACAGGGACCTATGGCTACACCTTC	CASSLSGTGTYGYTF	TRBJ1-2	TRBD1	NA	TRBV19
TGTGCCAGCAGTGAGGACAGGTCCTATGGCTACACCTTC	CASSEDRSYGYTF	TRBJ1-2	TRBD1	NA	TRBV6-5
TGTGCCTGGAGCCGGGGACTAGAGCTATACGAGCAGTACTTC	CAWSRGLELYEQYF	TRBJ2-7	TRBD2	NA	TRBV30
TGCGCCAGCAGCCAATGGCAGTCCTACGAGCAGTACTTC	CASSQWQSYEQYF	TRBJ2-7	NA	NA	TRBV4-1
TGTGCCAGCAGCTTTACGGACCTTCTTGGGGCCAACGTCCTGACTTTC	CASSFTDLLGANVLTF	TRBJ2-6	NA	few	TRBV7-9
TGTGCCAGCAGCTTAGTTGCGGGGGGCTTCAATGAGCAGTTCTTC	CASSLVAGGFNEQFF	TRBJ2-1	TRBD2	NA	TRBV7-2
TGCAGCGTCACAGGGTACACCTACAATGAGCAGTTCTTC	CSVTGYTYNEQFF	TRBJ2-1	NA	NA	TRBV29-1
TGTGCCAGCAGCCTCCCAACGGGCTCACCCCTCCACTTT	CASSLPTGSPLHF	TRBJ1-6	NA	NA	TRBV6-5
TGTGCCAGCAGCGGGGACAGGGCGAACACCGGGGAGCTGTTTTTT	CASSGDRANTGELFF	TRBJ2-2	TRBD1	NA	TRBV6-6
TGTGCCAGCAGCTTAGGCCTGAAGAATGGCTACACCTTC	CASSLGLKNGYTF	TRBJ1-2	NA	few	TRBV7-9